Listed below are T cell receptor beta chains from one sample, sequenced in a study of PD-1 blockade in classical Hodgkin lymphoma. Produced via immunoSEQ multiplex PCR; TCRdb's table is partial and in-frame only. The table lists some 39,000 clones, roughly 86% of them singletons. The specimen comprised peripheral blood mononuclear cells (PBMCs), sampled at baseline. All receptors come from a human donor with classical Hodgkin lymphoma. CDR3s include the opening cysteine and the closing phenylalanine or tryptophan. The D gene is left open where the match is weak. Some rows have no size entry. The others give once, few or many, or a class for an expanded clone.

cdr3_aa cdr3_nt d_call clone_size j_call v_call
CASSLASSGSSYEQYF TGCGCCAGCAGCTTAGCGTCTAGCGGGAGCTCCTACGAGCAGTACTTC TRBD2 . TRBJ2-7 TRBV5-1
CASSLWQNTEAFF TGTGCCAGCAGTTTATGGCAGAACACTGAAGCTTTCTTT . . TRBJ1-1 TRBV27
CASSVGGGGDTQYF TGTGCCAGCAGCGTCGGCGGGGGGGGAGATACGCAGTATTTT TRBD2 . TRBJ2-3 TRBV9
CASSFRLAGGPGTGELFF TGTGCCAGCAGCTTTAGACTAGCGGGAGGGCCTGGCACCGGGGAGCTGTTTTTT TRBD2 . TRBJ2-2 TRBV7-6
CASGSGNTQYF TGTGCTAGTGGTTCGGGGAATACGCAGTATTTT . . TRBJ2-3 TRBV12-5
CSAGTSGSGGANVLTF TGCAGCGCTGGGACTAGCGGGAGTGGTGGGGCCAACGTCCTGACTTTC TRBD2 . TRBJ2-6 TRBV29-1
CASSSDGFYGYTF TGTGCCAGCAGCTCGGACGGATTTTATGGCTACACCTTC . few TRBJ1-2 TRBV5-6
CASRQTSGSTDTQYF TGTGCCAGCAGGCAGACTAGCGGGAGCACAGATACGCAGTATTTT TRBD2 . TRBJ2-3 TRBV2
CASSQTGGEDNEQFF TGTGCCAGCAGCCAAACAGGGGGTGAGGACAATGAGCAGTTCTTC TRBD1 . TRBJ2-1 TRBV14
CSVTRGSGGFEQFF TGCAGCGTAACCCGAGGTAGCGGGGGATTTGAGCAGTTCTTC TRBD2 . TRBJ2-1 TRBV29-1
CASMKAWATNEKLFF TGTGCCAGCATGAAGGCTTGGGCGACTAATGAAAAACTGTTTTTT . . TRBJ1-4 TRBV6-1
CASSPRPDTQYF TGTGCCAGCAGCCCAAGGCCAGATACGCAGTATTTT . once TRBJ2-3 TRBV7-9
CASSIDSTAPWQETQYF TGTGCCAGTAGTATAGATAGCACAGCCCCGTGGCAAGAGACCCAGTACTTC . . TRBJ2-5 TRBV19
CASSPLSGLGLDEQYF TGTGCCAGCTCACCACTGTCCGGGTTGGGTTTGGACGAGCAGTACTTC . . TRBJ2-7 TRBV18
CASSLTGTAFNSPLHF TGTGCCAGCAGCTTGACCGGGACTGCCTTTAATTCACCCCTCCACTTT . once TRBJ1-6 TRBV5-8
CASSHQDRDGEKLFF TGTGCCAGCAGCCACCAGGACAGGGATGGGGAAAAACTGTTTTTT TRBD1 . TRBJ1-4 TRBV7-9
CASSLRGEDGYTF TGTGCCAGCAGCCTAAGAGGGGAAGATGGCTACACCTTC . . TRBJ1-2 TRBV7-3
CASSEGQANSYEQYF TGTGCCAGCAGCGAGGGACAGGCGAACTCCTACGAGCAGTACTTC TRBD1 . TRBJ2-7 TRBV13
CASSLLTGGTDTQYF TGTGCCAGCAGCTTACTTACGGGGGGCACAGATACGCAGTATTTT . . TRBJ2-3 TRBV7-8
CASSEGGISSYEQYF TGTGCCAGCAGCGAAGGGGGCATAAGCTCCTACGAGCAGTACTTC TRBD1 . TRBJ2-7 TRBV5-6
CASSKWGGQETQYF TGTGCCAGCAGCAAGTGGGGCGGACAAGAGACCCAGTACTTC . . TRBJ2-5 TRBV11-1
CASSPRTRREQYF TGTGCCAGCAGTCCCCGGACTAGGCGCGAGCAGTACTTC TRBD2 . TRBJ2-7 TRBV27
CASSLPLGGGNNEQFF TGTGCCAGCAGTTTACCGCTGGGGGGGGGAAACAATGAGCAGTTCTTC TRBD2 . TRBJ2-1 TRBV27
CASSLTDIGLSDTQYF TGTGCCAGCAGTCTGACAGACATCGGTCTCTCAGATACGCAGTATTTT . . TRBJ2-3 TRBV28
CASSRAGTGTEAFF TGTGCCAGCAGCCGGGCGGGGACAGGCACTGAAGCTTTCTTT TRBD1 . TRBJ1-1 TRBV11-2
CASSQTSAIYEQYF TGCGCCAGCAGCCAAACTAGCGCTATCTACGAGCAGTACTTC TRBD2 . TRBJ2-7 TRBV4-1
CASSYSKGIGEKLFF TGTGCCAGCAGTTACTCGAAGGGGATCGGCGAAAAACTGTTTTTT . . TRBJ1-4 TRBV6-7
CASSIGRGSNQPQHF TGTGCCAGTAGTATAGGAAGAGGTAGCAATCAGCCCCAGCATTTT . . TRBJ1-5 TRBV19
CASRGREPHEQYF TGTGCCAGCAGGGGTCGGGAGCCTCACGAGCAGTACTTC . . TRBJ2-7 TRBV28